This T cell receptor (beta chain) was captured in a study of cytomegalovirus exposure and HLA in healthy donors. This clone was seen only a few times. Its antigen is unknown. The length of the CDR3 is 13 residues. V was trimmed by 0 bases and J by 5 bases, leaving 8 bases between them. Germline-derived CDR1 and CDR2 are SGHTS and YDEGEE. PCR amplification relied on 60 Vbeta primers (plus 13 Jbeta primers). Profiled with immunoSEQ multiplex PCR; TCRdb holds only in-frame clones, not every one. The data contain about 180,000 clones, 70% to 80% of them singletons. Overall study findings and caveats: Later analysis associated a missense DCLRE1C variant with TCR beta V- and J-gene trimming.

The sequenced sample consisted of PBMCs. This clonotype was obtained from a male donor in good health and CMV-seronegative. This chain uses TRBV5-8 with TRBJ1-2; TRBD1 is a possible D gene (5 bases). DNA of the CDR3: TGTGCCAGCAGCTTGGTGACAGCTTATGGCTACACCTTC. Protein sequence: CASSLVTAYGYTF.